This TCR beta chain comes out of a study of human T cells and chemical hapten exposure. TCRdb re-called the RACE reads through MiXCR, storing one row per CDR3 protein. In the table there are roughly 51,000 distinct CDR3 sequences, 9.5% to 10% of which are singletons. In this sample, this clonotype turned up many times. Time point defined: pre-sensitization, week 0. Treatment in this sample: therapeutic diphenylcyclopropenone sensitization with weekly scalp DPC. This CDR3 has 16 amino acids. Trimming took off 5 bases at V and 1 base at J, with 18 bases between the two ends. Germline V gene data show CDR1 as MNHEY and CDR2 as SMNVEV (reference sequence).

The chain couples TRBV27 to TRBJ2-7; TRBD1 is a possible D gene (6 bases). The specimen was whole blood, collected in connection with sensitization to the hapten diphenylcyclopropenone (DPC). This clonotype was obtained from a man aged 35 to 55 with alopecia areata. Some clones in this sample may be carry-over from other donors' samples. CDR3 sequence reads: CASSPLPGARSYEQYF. CDR3 in DNA: TGTGCCAGCAGTCCCCTCCCAGGGGCGAGGTCCTACGAGCAGTACTTC.